These 29 T cell receptor beta chains share one sample of origin, sequenced in a study of molecular identifiers for immune sequencing clone quantification. TCRdb re-called the PCR reads with MiXCR, one entry per CDR3 protein. The data show around 2,500 distinct CDR3 sequences, around 25% seen once. Sequencing used naive CD8+ T cells from blood, with Jurkat cell RNA spiked in. Indicated subset: FACS-sorted CD8+CD4-CCR7+CD45RA+ naive T cells. The origin of the receptors is a human donor in good health. Some libraries in this study had Jurkat cell RNA spiked in.

This clonotype is categorized as medium-sized. The chain combines TRBV7-2 with TRBJ2-7; 13 bases line up with TRBD2. The germline gives CDR1 SGHTA, CDR2 FQGNSA. This CDR3 contains 15 residues. V lost 3 bases, J lost 1 base, and 0 bases stayed unmatched. CDR3 loop: CASSLTSGGSYEQYF. The CDR3 DNA is TGTGCCAGCAGCTTGACTAGCGGGGGGTCCTACGAGCAGTACTTC.

The chain carries TRBV12-3 or TRBV12-4 and TRBJ2-3, with 9 bases that match TRBD2. The CDR3 runs to 19 residues. Germline trimming cut 3 bases from V and 0 bases from J; bases unmatched to any gene: 13. The CDR3 DNA sequence: TGTGCCAGCAGTTTCTTTGGTCTAGCGGGATCCCGAAGCACAGATACGCAGTATTTT. Translating it yields CASSFFGLAGSRSTDTQYF.

This clonotype is medium-sized within its sample. The rearrangement uses TRBV20-1 and TRBJ2-1; 8 bases align to TRBD1. This CDR3 is built from 17 residues. The V gene's germline CDR1 is DFQATT and CDR2 SNEGSKA (reference sequence). Losses at the gene ends were 0 bases for V and 4 bases for J; bases not matched to a gene: 11. This CDR3 is CSARDLMAGGLYNEQFF. In DNA, the CDR3 is TGCAGTGCTAGAGATCTAATGGCAGGGGGCCTATACAATGAGCAGTTCTTC.

The chain is built from TRBV19 and TRBJ2-1; D could derive from TRBD1 or TRBD2 (6 bases each). The germline gives CDR1 LNHDA, CDR2 SQIVND (reference sequence). V shed 6 bases and J shed 7 bases, with 16 bases lying between them. CDR3 length equals 14 residues. The CDR3 is CASSDRGLWNEQFF. DNA for the CDR3: TGTGCCAGTAGCGATCGGGGGCTATGGAATGAGCAGTTCTTC. The full variable domain, with the rest looked up from reference TRBV19 and TRBJ2-1, is DGGITQSPKYLFRKEGQNVTLSCEQNLNHDAMYWYRQDPGQGLRLIYYSQIVNDFQKGDIAEGYSVSREKKESFPLTVTSAQKNPTAFYLCASSDRGLWNEQFFGPGTRLTVL.

By its share, this clonotype is medium-sized (0.01 to 0.1%). This chain links TRBV7-2 with TRBJ2-7, with D possibly being TRBD1 (6 bases). The CDR3 is 13 residues long. Deletions cut 5 bases from V and 4 bases from J, with 12 bases between. In germline, CDR1 is SGHTA, CDR2 FQGNSA. CDR3 DNA sequence: TGTGCCAGCAGCCCCGGGACATATTACGAGCAGTACTTC. Protein sequence: CASSPGTYYEQYF.

Only a few counts were recorded for this clonotype. The chain is built from TRBV2 and TRBJ2-7; D is possibly TRBD2 (6 bases). With 7 bases removed from V and 7 bases from J, the gap between germline ends came to 17 bases. The V gene's germline CDR1 is SNHLY and CDR2 FYNNEI. The CDR3 is 13 residues long. The CDR3 DNA sequence: TGTGCCAGCATGGAACTAGCCCGGGGGGAGCAGTACTTC. Its translation is CASMELARGEQYF.

The chain combines TRBV6-1 with TRBJ2-7; perhaps D is TRBD1 or TRBD2 (5 bases each). Germline CDR1 MNHNS, CDR2 SASEGT. The V gene lost 8 bases and the J gene lost 0 bases, with 14 bases spanning the gap. The CDR3 contains 14 residues. CDR3 nucleotide sequence: TGTGCCAGCGGACGGGGACCCTCCTCCTACGAGCAGTACTTC. Amino acids: CASGRGPSSYEQYF.

The chain joins TRBV28 to TRBJ2-5; D is unclear. This CDR3 region has 15 residues. Germline-derived CDR1 and CDR2 are MDHEN and SYDVKM. The V end lost 3 bases, the J end lost 7 bases, and 18 bases lay between the germline ends. CDR3 residues: CASSLVGRTKRTQYF. CDR3 nucleotides: TGTGCCAGCAGTTTGGTCGGGCGGACGAAGAGGACCCAGTACTTC.

This clonotype ranks as medium-sized. V and J are TRBV7-2 and TRBJ2-1, with TRBD2 matching over 13 bases. V lost 1 base to trimming and J lost 9 bases; unmatched junction nucleotides: 3. The CDR3 has 15 amino acids. Germline V gene sequence: CDR1 SGHTA, CDR2 FQGNSA. As DNA, the CDR3 is TGTGCCAGCAGCTTAGTCACTAGCGGGAGGGCTGAGCAGTTCTTC. Its protein product is CASSLVTSGRAEQFF.

This chain joins TRBV7-9 and TRBJ2-7; D possibly uses TRBD1 or TRBD2 (5 bases each). V gave up 1 base and J gave up 3 bases, with 10 bases separating them. Germline loops: CDR1 SEHNR, CDR2 FQNEAQ (reference sequence). The CDR3 sequence is 14 residues long. The CDR3 DNA reads as TGTGCCAGCAGCTTAGTGGGACGGTACTACGAGCAGTACTTC. As protein: CASSLVGRYYEQYF.

This clonotype is labeled as large. The rearrangement links TRBV4-1 to TRBJ2-5; 8 nucleotides agree with TRBD2. The CDR3 consists of 15 residues. Trimming cost V 0 bases and J 4 bases; bases outside gene matches: 4. Germline V lookup: CDR1 MGHRA, CDR2 YSYEKL. The CDR3 spells CASSQEPAGAETQYF. The CDR3 region has the DNA TGCGCCAGCAGCCAAGAGCCAGCGGGAGCAGAGACCCAGTACTTC.

By its share, this clonotype is large. The V and J genes are TRBV5-1 and TRBJ2-7, with 7 bases that match TRBD1. The junction had 8 bases not matched to a gene; V was cut back by 4 bases and J by 7 bases. This CDR3 comprises 13 residues. Per the germline V gene, CDR1 is SGHRS and CDR2 is YFSETQ. CDR3 sequence reads: CASSSDRAGEQYF. The CDR3 coding sequence is TGCGCCAGCAGCAGTGACAGGGCCGGTGAGCAGTACTTC.

The chain uses TRBV19 and TRBJ1-2; D may be TRBD1 (5 bases). The germline V gene encodes CDR1 LNHDA and CDR2 SQIVND (reference sequence). The CDR3 consists of 15 residues. Trimming took 2 bases from V and 6 from J, leaving 16 bases between them. The CDR3, as DNA: TGTGCCAGTAGTATAATGGGCAGGGCAGCTGATGGCTACACCTTC. As protein: CASSIMGRAADGYTF.

This clonotype was counted a few times. The gene calls are TRBV27 and TRBJ2-5; the D is unclear. CDR3 size: 15 residues. Germline values: CDR1 MNHEY, CDR2 SMNVEV (reference sequence). Trimming removed 6 bases from V and 2 bases from J, with 16 bases in between. This chain's CDR3 is CASRPGERLQETQYF. Here the CDR3 DNA reads TGTGCCAGCAGGCCTGGCGAGCGATTACAAGAGACCCAGTACTTC.

This clonotype is labeled medium-sized (0.01 to 0.1%). The chain combines TRBV9 with TRBJ1-1; D not resolved. This CDR3 contains 13 residues. Trimming left V 4 bases short and J 1 base short, with 8 bases between. The germline CDR1 and CDR2 sequences are SGDLS and YYNGEE. In nucleotides, the CDR3 is TGTGCCAGCAGCCTGGACGCGAACACTGAAGCTTTCTTT. It specifies CASSLDANTEAFF.

Concerning this clonotype: A much larger clone differs from this one at a single base, so this may be a read error. The rearrangement links TRBV20-1 to TRBJ2-3, with D uncertain. The CDR3 is made up of 15 amino acids. V lost 7 bases to trimming and J lost 0 bases, with 17 bases between them. Looked up from germline, CDR1 is DFQATT and CDR2 is SNEGSKA (reference sequence). In DNA form, the CDR3 reads TGCAGTGTCCCCTCCCGGGCACCTAGCACAGATACGCAGTATTTT. Translated, it gives CSVPSRAPSTDTQYF.

The chain is built from TRBV28 and TRBJ2-5; 9 bases align to TRBD2. The CDR3 is made up of 18 amino acids. The germline CDR1 and CDR2 sequences are MDHEN and SYDVKM. V was clipped by 7 bases and J by 0 bases; unmatched bases: 15. The CDR3 sequence is CASIGSSGTPSYQETQYF. DNA for the CDR3: TGTGCCAGCATCGGGTCTAGCGGGACACCCTCGTACCAAGAGACCCAGTACTTC.

The chain links TRBV28 to TRBJ2-3; 12 nucleotides line up with TRBD2. From germline, CDR1 is MDHEN and CDR2 SYDVKM. The CDR3 totals 20 residues. The ends lost 2 bases at V and 4 bases at J; junction bases unmatched: 16. CDR3: CASSLSWDPSTSGSADTQYF. The CDR3 nucleotides read TGTGCCAGCAGTTTAAGTTGGGACCCTTCGACTAGCGGGAGTGCAGATACGCAGTATTTT.

By sample share, this clonotype is medium-sized. For the CDR3, the DNA is TGTGCCAGCAGCCCGACAGGGGAAAGCAATCAGCCCCAGCATTTT. This sequence encodes CASSPTGESNQPQHF. V usage is TRBV2 and J usage is TRBJ1-5, with 8 positions matching TRBD1. Germline trimming cut 6 bases from V and 1 base from J; bases unmatched to any gene: 5. The CDR3 sequence is 15 residues long. Germline V gene lookup returns CDR1 SNHLY and CDR2 FYNNEI.

By sample share, this clonotype is medium-sized (0.01 to 0.1%). This chain connects TRBV9 to TRBJ1-5; D uncertain. Trimming took off 4 bases at V and 7 bases at J, with 15 bases between the two ends. Looked up from germline, CDR1 is SGDLS and CDR2 is YYNGEE. This CDR3 region has 14 residues. CDR3 in amino acids: CASSLGGNGQPQHF. The DNA for the CDR3 is TGTGCCAGCAGCCTCGGAGGCAATGGGCAGCCCCAGCATTTT.

V usage is TRBV4-1 and J usage is TRBJ2-5, with D perhaps matching TRBD1 (5 bases). Germline CDR1 is MGHRA and CDR2 is YSYEKL. Deletions cut 5 bases from V and 2 bases from J, with 9 bases between. CDR3 length equals 13 residues. CDR3 coding DNA: TGCGCCAGCAGCTCACAGGAGCAAGAGACCCAGTACTTC. This sequence encodes CASSSQEQETQYF.

By share of the sample, this clonotype is medium-sized (0.01 to 0.1%). The chain couples TRBV27 to TRBJ1-4; weak D call: TRBD1 (6 bases). Trimming removed 6 bases from V and 8 bases from J, with 19 bases in between. The CDR3 spans 15 residues. The germline V gene encodes CDR1 MNHEY and CDR2 SMNVEV (reference sequence). DNA for the CDR3: TGTGCCAGCAGGCCCGCCGGGGGGGCGTGGGAAAAACTGTTTTTT. Its protein product is CASRPAGGAWEKLFF.

This clonotype has more than one count but fewer than ten. This sequence joins TRBV7-9 and TRBJ2-7, with D tentatively TRBD2 (6 bases). CDR3 size: 14 residues. Per the germline V gene, CDR1 is SEHNR and CDR2 is FQNEAQ (reference sequence). V was pared by 1 base and J by 3 bases, with 10 bases between. CDR3: CASSLGRDFYEQYF. The CDR3 DNA is TGTGCCAGCAGCTTAGGAAGGGACTTCTACGAGCAGTACTTC.

This clonotype is large by share. The chain uses TRBV29-1 and TRBJ1-2, with D perhaps TRBD1 (6 bases). The germline gives CDR1 SQVTM, CDR2 ANQGSEA. CDR3 length equals 12 residues. The V end was cut by 5 bases, the J end by 5 bases, with 12 bases between. The CDR3 sequence: CSVPQGSYGYTF. The CDR3 DNA reads TGCAGCGTTCCACAGGGATCTTATGGCTACACCTTC. Full variable domain (missing parts from reference TRBV29-1 and TRBJ1-2): SAVISQKPSRDICQRGTSLTIQCQVDSQVTMMFWYRQQPGQSLTLIATANQGSEATYESGFVIDKFPISRPNLTFSTLTVSNMSPEDSSIYLCSVPQGSYGYTFGSGTRLTVV.

Only a few counts were recorded for this clonotype. V gene TRBV7-2 combines with J gene TRBJ2-7; 9 nucleotides line up with TRBD1. The CDR3 spans 13 residues. Germline values: CDR1 SGHTA, CDR2 FQGNSA. The trim removed 5 bases at V and 6 bases at J, leaving 5 bases unmatched. CDR3 amino acids: CASSPGTGIEQYF. The CDR3 DNA reads TGTGCCAGCAGCCCCGGGACAGGGATCGAGCAGTACTTC.

By share, this clonotype ranks as medium-sized. The rearrangement joins TRBV14 to TRBJ2-1; 7 positions match TRBD2. This CDR3 spans 17 amino acids. The ends lost 0 bases at V and 0 bases at J; junction bases unmatched: 5. The germline V gene encodes CDR1 SGHDN and CDR2 FVKESK. The CDR3 nucleotides read TGTGCCAGCAGCCAAGATCCTCGGGACTACTCCTACAATGAGCAGTTCTTC. It translates to CASSQDPRDYSYNEQFF. Full variable domain (rest looked up from reference TRBV14 and TRBJ2-1): EAGVTQFPSHSVIEKGQTVTLRCDPISGHDNLYWYRRVMGKEIKFLLHFVKESKQDESGMPNNRFLAERTGGTYSTLKVQPAELEDSGVYFCASSQDPRDYSYNEQFFGPGTRLTVL.

In its sample, this clonotype is medium-sized. The CDR3 coding sequence is TGTGCCAGCAGCCAAGGAACGAACACCGGGGAGCTGTTTTTT. Translated, it gives CASSQGTNTGELFF. The rearrangement links TRBV4-2 to TRBJ2-2; D uncertain. V was trimmed by 1 base and J by 0 bases, leaving 3 bases between them. The CDR3 spans 14 residues. Germline assignment: CDR1 LGHNA and CDR2 YNFKEQ.

Sample share makes this clonotype medium-sized (0.01 to 0.1%). The chain links TRBV19 to TRBJ2-1; D is possibly TRBD1 or TRBD2 (5 bases each). This CDR3 is 13 amino acids long. Trimming stripped 5 bases from V and 7 bases from J, with 12 bases between. Germline CDR1 LNHDA, CDR2 SQIVND (reference sequence). The CDR3 reads CASSAGSTNEQFF. The CDR3 nucleotides read TGTGCCAGTAGTGCAGGGAGTACGAATGAGCAGTTCTTC.

This clonotype is classed as medium-sized. This chain links TRBV29-1 with TRBJ1-1, with TRBD1 identical over 7 bases. Germline assignment: CDR1 SQVTM and CDR2 ANQGSEA. This CDR3 contains 13 residues. The trim removed 5 bases at V and 1 base at J, leaving 4 bases unmatched. The DNA of the CDR3 is TGCAGCGTTCTGAGACAGGGGAACACTGAAGCTTTCTTT. Its protein is CSVLRQGNTEAFF. Drawing the rest from reference TRBV29-1 and TRBJ1-1, the complete variable domain is SAVISQKPSRDICQRGTSLTIQCQVDSQVTMMFWYRQQPGQSLTLIATANQGSEATYESGFVIDKFPISRPNLTFSTLTVSNMSPEDSSIYLCSVLRQGNTEAFFGQGTRLTVV.